This TCR beta chain was captured by sequencing in a study of T cells expressing NK-cell markers. Study context: It was sorted CD3+CD56+NKG2C+, CD3+CD56+NKG2C- and CD3+CD56-NKG2C+ T cells that supplied the TCR beta repertoires.

Whole-study findings and limits: Of the CD8+ T cells in more than five donors, about 1.0-7.0% belonged to dominant NKG2C+ clonotypes.

In regard to this clonotype: Its specificity is not known.

CDR3 length equals 15 residues. The germline gives CDR1 MNHNS, CDR2 SASEGT. UMIs accompanied the 5'RACE template switching by which TCR beta cDNA was made. After re-calling the 5' RACE reads, TCRdb lists one entry per CDR3 protein, DNA absent. This repertoire comprises 350,000 to 500,000 distinct CDR3 sequences; its ten largest clones make up 6% to 9.5%. The sequencing input was blood T cells: a sorted CD56 or NKG2C T cell subset, CD4+ or CD8+ T cells, or bulk PBMC T cells (not recorded which). The rearrangement links TRBV6-1 to TRBJ2-1; TCRdb selects TRBD2, and the lack of DNA leaves this call unchecked. This TCR was sampled from a woman between 18 and 69 years old in good health. CDR3 loop: CASESGGGGANEQFF.